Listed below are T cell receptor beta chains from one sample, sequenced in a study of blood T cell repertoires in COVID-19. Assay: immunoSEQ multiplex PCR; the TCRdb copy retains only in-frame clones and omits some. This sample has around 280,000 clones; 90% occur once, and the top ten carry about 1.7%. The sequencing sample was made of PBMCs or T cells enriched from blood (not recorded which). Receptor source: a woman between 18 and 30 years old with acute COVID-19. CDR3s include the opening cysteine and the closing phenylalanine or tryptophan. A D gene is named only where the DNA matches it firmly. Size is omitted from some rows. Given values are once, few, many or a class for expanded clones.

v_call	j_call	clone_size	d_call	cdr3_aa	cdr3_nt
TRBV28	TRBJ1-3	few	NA	CASSPTRSSSGNTIYF	TGTGCCAGCAGCCCTACCCGGAGCAGCTCTGGAAACACCATATATTTT
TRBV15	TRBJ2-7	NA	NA	CATSRGGSYEQYF	TGTGCCACCAGCAGAGGCGGGTCCTACGAGCAGTACTTC
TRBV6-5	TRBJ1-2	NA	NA	CASSRVSGKAGGYTF	TGTGCCAGCAGCCGAGTCTCAGGGAAAGCGGGTGGCTACACCTTC
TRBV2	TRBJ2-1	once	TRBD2	CASSDPLAGDYNEQFF	TGTGCCAGCAGCGACCCGCTAGCGGGAGATTACAATGAGCAGTTCTTC
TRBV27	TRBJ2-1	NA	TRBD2	CASRPTSGYGFLNEQFF	TGTGCCAGCAGACCCACTAGCGGGTATGGTTTTTTGAATGAGCAGTTCTTC
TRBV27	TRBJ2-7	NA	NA	CAVLEQYF	TGTGCCGTCTTGGAGCAGTACTTC
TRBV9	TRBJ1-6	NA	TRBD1	CASSAATGGRSPLHF	TGTGCCAGCAGCGCAGCTACAGGGGGTCGGTCACCCCTCCACTTT
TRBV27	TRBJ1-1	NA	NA	CASSSWRTPVNEAFF	TGTGCCAGCAGTTCTTGGCGGACACCGGTGAATGAAGCTTTCTTT
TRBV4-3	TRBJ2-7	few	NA	CASSHGFGGDYEQYF	TGCGCCAGCAGCCATGGTTTCGGGGGTGACTACGAGCAGTACTTC
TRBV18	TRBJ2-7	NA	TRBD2	CASSPPGAGGTEQYF	TGTGCCAGCTCACCACCGGGAGCGGGAGGAACCGAGCAGTACTTC
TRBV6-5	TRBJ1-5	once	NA	CASSRRRGDQPQHF	TGTGCCAGCAGTCGCCGGAGGGGTGATCAGCCCCAGCATTTT
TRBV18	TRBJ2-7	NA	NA	CASSPRSGAAYEQYF	TGTGCCAGCTCACCACGTTCTGGAGCGGCCTACGAGCAGTACTTC
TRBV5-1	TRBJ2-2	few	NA	CASSPRGAMNTGELFF	TGCGCCAGCAGCCCCCGGGGTGCGATGAATACCGGGGAGCTGTTTTTT
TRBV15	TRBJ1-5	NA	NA	CATSTYRVQPQHF	TGTGCCACCAGCACCTACAGGGTTCAGCCCCAGCATTTT
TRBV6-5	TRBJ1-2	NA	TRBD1	CASSMRQGWYGYTF	TGTGCCAGCAGCATGCGACAGGGCTGGTATGGCTACACCTTC
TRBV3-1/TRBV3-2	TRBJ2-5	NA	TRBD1	CASSQGDRDRGYLAQYF	TGTGCCAGCAGCCAAGGCGACCGGGACAGGGGATACTTGGCCCAGTACTTC
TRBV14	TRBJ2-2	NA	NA	CASSHHRVRVGELFF	TGTGCCAGCAGCCATCACAGGGTGCGCGTCGGGGAGCTGTTTTTT
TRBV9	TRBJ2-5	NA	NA	CASSIGGQETQYF	TGTGCCAGCAGTATTGGCGGCCAAGAGACCCAGTACTTC
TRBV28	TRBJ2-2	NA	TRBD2	CASNDPRGLAGLGELFF	TGTGCCAGCAACGACCCTAGGGGACTAGCGGGATTAGGGGAGCTGTTTTTT
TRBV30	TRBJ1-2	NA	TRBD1	CAWSVGTANYGYTF	TGTGCCTGGAGTGTGGGGACAGCCAACTATGGCTACACCTTC
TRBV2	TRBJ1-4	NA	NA	CASIEMGAQATNEKLFF	TGTGCCAGCATTGAAATGGGGGCTCAAGCAACTAATGAAAAACTGTTTTTT
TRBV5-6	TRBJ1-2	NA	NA	CASSLRGGYTF	TGTGCCAGCAGCTTGCGGGGTGGCTACACCTTC
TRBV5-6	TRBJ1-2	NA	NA	CASSLGRSDYGYTF	TGTGCCAGCAGCTTGGGGAGATCGGATTATGGCTACACCTTC
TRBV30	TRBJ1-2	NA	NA	CAWSPGNYGYTF	TGTGCCTGGAGTCCAGGAAACTATGGCTACACCTTC
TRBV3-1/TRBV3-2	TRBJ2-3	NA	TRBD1	CASSQGTGASTDTQYF	TGTGCCAGCAGCCAAGGGACAGGTGCTAGCACAGATACGCAGTATTTT
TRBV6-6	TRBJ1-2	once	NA	CASSYSAVSTF	TGTGCCAGCAGTTACTCAGCGGTTAGCACCTTC
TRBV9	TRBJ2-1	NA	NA	CASSVNLGGANEQFF	TGTGCCAGCAGCGTTAATCTCGGAGGCGCCAATGAGCAGTTCTTC
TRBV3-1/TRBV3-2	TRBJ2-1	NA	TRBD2	CASSQPVAGRFGNEQFF	TGTGCCAGCAGCCAACCGGTAGCGGGAAGGTTCGGCAATGAGCAGTTCTTC
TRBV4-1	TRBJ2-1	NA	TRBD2	CASSRGTSGRDEQFF	TGCGCCAGCAGTCGCGGGACTAGCGGGAGGGATGAGCAGTTCTTC
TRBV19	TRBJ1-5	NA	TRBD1	CASSITRGSNQPQHF	TGTGCCAGTAGTATTACCAGGGGGAGCAATCAGCCCCAGCATTTT
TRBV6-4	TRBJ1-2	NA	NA	CASSDRDYGYTF	TGTGCCAGCAGTGACAGAGATTATGGCTACACCTTC